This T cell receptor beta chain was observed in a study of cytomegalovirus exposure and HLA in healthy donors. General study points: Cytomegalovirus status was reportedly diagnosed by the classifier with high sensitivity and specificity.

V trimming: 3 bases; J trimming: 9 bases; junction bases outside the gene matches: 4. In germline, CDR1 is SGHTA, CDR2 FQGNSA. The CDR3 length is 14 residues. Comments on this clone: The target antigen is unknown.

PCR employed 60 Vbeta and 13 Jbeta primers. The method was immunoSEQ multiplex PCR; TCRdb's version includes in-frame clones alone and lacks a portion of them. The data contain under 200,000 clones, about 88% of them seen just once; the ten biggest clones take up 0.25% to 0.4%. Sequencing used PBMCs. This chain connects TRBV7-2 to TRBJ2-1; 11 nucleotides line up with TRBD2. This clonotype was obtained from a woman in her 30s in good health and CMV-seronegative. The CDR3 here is CASSLTSGISEQFF. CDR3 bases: TGTGCCAGCAGCTTGACTAGCGGGATCAGTGAGCAGTTCTTC. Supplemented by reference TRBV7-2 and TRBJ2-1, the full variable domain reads GAGVSQSPSNKVTEKGKDVELRCDPISGHTALYWYRQSLGQGLEFLIYFQGNSAPDKSGLPSDRFSAERTGGSVSTLTIQRTQQEDSAVYLCASSLTSGISEQFFGPGTRLTVL.